This T cell receptor (beta chain) was profiled in a study of control samples from healthy donors and cancer patients. This clone was counted once. Generated by immunoSEQ multiplex PCR, the TCRdb table keeps only in-frame clones and is missing some. The sample gives about 120,000 clones, almost 95% of which show up once; under 0.7% is in the top ten. Sequenced input: PBMCs. The clonotype originates from a man older than 75 with head and neck cancer.

The CDR3: CASSSQPDSPLHF. CDR3 bases: TGCGCCAGCAGCTCCCAACCTGATTCACCCCTCCACTTT. This chain joins TRBV5-1 and TRBJ1-6, with D hard to call. Per germline, CDR1 SGHRS and CDR2 YFSETQ. V was clipped by 3 bases and J by 8 bases, with 9 bases between them. The CDR3 has 13 amino acids.